What follows is one T cell receptor (beta chain) and its context. Germline loops: CDR1 SGHRS, CDR2 YFSETQ. CDR3 length equals 17 residues. V lost 3 bases and J lost 0, with 15 bases in between. TCRdb's copy holds only in-frame clones and misses some; the assay was immunoSEQ multiplex PCR. The sample has over 75,000 clones; 75% to 90% are singletons. This specimen comes from a study of blood T cell repertoires in COVID-19. This TCR was recovered from a human donor with active COVID-19. The donor label of this sample is uncertain. The chain has TRBV5-1 and TRBJ2-2, with TRBD1 as a possible D gene (6 bases). The sequenced material came from peripheral blood. The CDR3 sequence is CASSSTVRTANTGELFF. The CDR3 DNA follows: TGCGCCAGCAGCTCTACAGTTAGGACAGCGAACACCGGGGAGCTGTTTTTT. The full variable domain, completed using reference TRBV5-1 and TRBJ2-2, is KAGVTQTPRYLIKTRGQQVTLSCSPISGHRSVSWYQQTPGQGLQFLFEYFSETQRNKGNFPGRFSGRQFSNSRSEMNVSTLELGDSALYLCASSSTVRTANTGELFFGEGSRLTVL.